The clone carrying this T cell receptor (beta chain) was detected many times. Combining iRepertoire HTBI primers with Arm-PCR of CDR3 regions, the authors built TCR beta libraries. TCRdb ran MiXCR on the multiplex PCR reads and lists one entry per CDR3 protein. The data show approximately 400,000 distinct CDR3 sequences, under 15% seen once. The record originates from a study of regulatory T cells in long-lasting Graves disease. The time point: newly diagnosed GD, antithyroid drugs for less than 3 months. Making the TCR library involved RNA that had been extracted from PBMCs. CDR1 is MNHNS, CDR2 SASEGT, per germline. The length of the CDR3 is 14 residues. After removal of 6 bases from V and 3 bases from J, the junction contained 6 bases not matched to a gene. These same records also appear under a second study, on T cells in Graves' hyperthyroidism and ophthalmopathy.

The sequencing used peripheral blood mononuclear cells (PBMCs), collected at new diagnosis, from a patient treated with antithyroid drugs. The sequence was collected from a woman aged 25 to 45 with Graves disease. The gene calls are TRBV6-1 and TRBJ2-5; TRBD2 agrees at 8 bases. This CDR3 reads CASRSGLAEETQYF. CDR3 nucleotide sequence: TGTGCCAGCAGAAGTGGACTAGCCGAAGAGACCCAGTACTTC.